This TCR beta chain was documented in a study of identical twins. Germline V lookup: CDR1 DFQATT, CDR2 SNEGSKA (reference sequence). Trimming took off 0 bases at V and 4 bases at J, with 9 bases between the two ends. This CDR3 is built from 13 residues. Study-level results: The same donors were not followed; conclusions instead depended on cross-sectional statistical analysis.

With respect to this clonotype: Antigen unknown.

TCRdb reanalysed the 5' RACE reads using MiXCR and keeps one entry per CDR3 protein. Of approximately 260,000 distinct CDR3 sequences detected, about an eighth appear once; the ten largest clones hold 8.8%. The TCR comes from a woman aged 18-30 years in good health. The V and J genes are TRBV20-1 and TRBJ1-2; weak D call: TRBD1 (5 bases). Sequencing used memory (CD45RO+) T cells sorted from blood. CDR3 DNA sequence: TGCAGTGCTAGAGATCAGGGTTCCTATGGCTACACCTTC. This encodes CSARDQGSYGYTF.